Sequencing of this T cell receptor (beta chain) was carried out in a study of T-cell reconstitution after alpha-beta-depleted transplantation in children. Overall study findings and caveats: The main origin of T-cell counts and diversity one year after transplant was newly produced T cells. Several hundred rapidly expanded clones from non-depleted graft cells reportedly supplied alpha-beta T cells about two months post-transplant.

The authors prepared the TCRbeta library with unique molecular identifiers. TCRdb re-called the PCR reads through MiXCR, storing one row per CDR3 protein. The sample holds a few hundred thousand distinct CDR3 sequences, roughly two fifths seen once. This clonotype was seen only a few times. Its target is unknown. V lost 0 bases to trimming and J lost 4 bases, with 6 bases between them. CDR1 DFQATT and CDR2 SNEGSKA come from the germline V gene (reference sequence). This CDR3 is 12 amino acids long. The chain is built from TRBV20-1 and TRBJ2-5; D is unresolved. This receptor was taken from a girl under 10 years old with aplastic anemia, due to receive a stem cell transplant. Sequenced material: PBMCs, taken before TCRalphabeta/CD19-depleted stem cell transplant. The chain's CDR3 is CSARDWAETQYF. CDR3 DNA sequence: TGCAGTGCTAGAGATTGGGCAGAGACCCAGTACTTC.